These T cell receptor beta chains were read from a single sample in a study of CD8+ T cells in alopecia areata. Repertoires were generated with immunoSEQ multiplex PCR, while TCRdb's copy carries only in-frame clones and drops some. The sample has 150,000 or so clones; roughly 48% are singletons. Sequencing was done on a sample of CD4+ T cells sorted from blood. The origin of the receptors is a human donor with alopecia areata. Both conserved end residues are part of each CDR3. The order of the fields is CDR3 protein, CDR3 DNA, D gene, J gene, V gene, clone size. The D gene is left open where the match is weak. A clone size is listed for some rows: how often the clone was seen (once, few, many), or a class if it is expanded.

CDR3: CASSFKPNEQFF; DNA: TGTGCCAGCAGTTTCAAGCCCAATGAGCAGTTCTTC; D: NA; J: TRBJ2-1; V: TRBV28; size: NA
CDR3: CSGVSVNTEAFF; DNA: TGCAGCGGCGTATCTGTGAACACTGAAGCTTTCTTT; D: NA; J: TRBJ1-1; V: TRBV29-1; size: NA
CDR3: CASNLAFSYNEQFF; DNA: TGTGCCAGCAATCTAGCGTTCTCCTACAATGAGCAGTTCTTC; D: NA; J: TRBJ2-1; V: TRBV7-9; size: NA
CDR3: CASSRGINGPQHF; DNA: TGCGCCAGCAGTCGGGGCATTAACGGGCCCCAGCATTTT; D: NA; J: TRBJ1-5; V: TRBV23-1; size: NA
CDR3: CASSPTLTETQYF; DNA: TGTGCCAGCAGTCCTACGCTAACCGAGACCCAGTACTTC; D: NA; J: TRBJ2-5; V: TRBV2; size: NA
CDR3: CSASESTDTQYF; DNA: TGCAGCGCATCGGAGTCCACAGATACGCAGTATTTT; D: NA; J: TRBJ2-3; V: TRBV29-1; size: few
CDR3: CAAGGQGFNEQFF; DNA: TGTGCCGCCGGGGGACAGGGTTTCAATGAGCAGTTCTTC; D: TRBD1; J: TRBJ2-1; V: TRBV2; size: NA
CDR3: CASTRGTEAFF; DNA: TGTGCCAGTACTCGGGGCACTGAAGCTTTCTTT; D: NA; J: TRBJ1-1; V: TRBV7-9; size: NA
CDR3: CSVVQGTYEQYF; DNA: TGCAGCGTCGTACAGGGGACTTACGAGCAGTACTTC; D: NA; J: TRBJ2-7; V: TRBV29-1; size: NA
CDR3: CSVELYREQYF; DNA: TGCAGCGTTGAGCTCTACAGAGAGCAGTACTTC; D: NA; J: TRBJ2-7; V: TRBV29-1; size: NA
CDR3: CASSLSQTPEAFF; DNA: TGCGCCAGCAGCTTGTCACAGACCCCTGAAGCTTTCTTT; D: NA; J: TRBJ1-1; V: TRBV5-1; size: NA
CDR3: CASSLIGGAFGYTF; DNA: TGTGCCAGCAGTTTAATTGGTGGGGCGTTTGGCTACACCTTC; D: NA; J: TRBJ1-2; V: TRBV28; size: NA
CDR3: CASSSHKWAGELFF; DNA: TGTGCCAGCAGTTCCCACAAGTGGGCCGGGGAGCTGTTTTTT; D: NA; J: TRBJ2-2; V: TRBV6-5; size: NA
CDR3: CASSLEGSGGQYF; DNA: TGTGCCAGCAGCTTAGAGGGCAGCGGTGGCCAGTACTTC; D: NA; J: TRBJ2-5; V: TRBV7-2; size: NA
CDR3: CSVGSLSSGRWNEQFF; DNA: TGCAGCGTTGGTTCCCTTTCTAGCGGGAGGTGGAATGAGCAGTTCTTC; D: TRBD2; J: TRBJ2-1; V: TRBV29-1; size: NA
CDR3: CSVISGQGYEQYF; DNA: TGCAGCGTCATCTCGGGACAGGGCTACGAGCAGTACTTC; D: TRBD1; J: TRBJ2-7; V: TRBV29-1; size: few
CDR3: CASSPGTHQETQYF; DNA: TGTGCCAGCTCACCGGGGACACACCAAGAGACCCAGTACTTC; D: NA; J: TRBJ2-5; V: TRBV18; size: NA
CDR3: CASSLLGLDGTDTQYF; DNA: TGTGCCAGCAGTTTATTGGGACTAGACGGCACAGATACGCAGTATTTT; D: TRBD2; J: TRBJ2-3; V: TRBV28; size: few
CDR3: CASSYYSQEDLTQYF; DNA: TGTGCCAGCAGTTACTATTCACAAGAGGATTTGACCCAGTACTTC; D: NA; J: TRBJ2-5; V: TRBV6-5; size: NA
CDR3: CSVLGGGVGGYNEQFF; DNA: TGCAGCGTGCTTGGCGGGGGAGTGGGAGGGTACAATGAGCAGTTCTTC; D: TRBD2; J: TRBJ2-1; V: TRBV29-1; size: few
CDR3: CASSGVWDTEAFF; DNA: TGTGCCAGCAGCGGTGTGTGGGATACTGAAGCTTTCTTT; D: NA; J: TRBJ1-1; V: TRBV27; size: NA
CDR3: CASSLVLTSAQETQYF; DNA: TGTGCCAGCAGCTTAGTATTGACTAGCGCGCAAGAGACCCAGTACTTC; D: TRBD2; J: TRBJ2-5; V: TRBV7-9; size: NA
CDR3: CASSLGQFTDTQYF; DNA: TGCGCCAGCAGCTTGGGACAGTTCACAGATACGCAGTATTTT; D: NA; J: TRBJ2-3; V: TRBV5-1; size: NA
CDR3: CASSLWGGTANTYEQYF; DNA: TGTGCCAGCAGCTTATGGGGCGGGACAGCGAATACCTACGAGCAGTACTTC; D: NA; J: TRBJ2-7; V: TRBV13; size: few
CDR3: CSVEGSGQYEQYF; DNA: TGCAGCGTTGAAGGGTCAGGGCAATACGAGCAGTACTTC; D: NA; J: TRBJ2-7; V: TRBV29-1; size: NA
CDR3: CSVVAVNNEQFF; DNA: TGCAGCGTTGTGGCGGTGAACAATGAGCAGTTCTTC; D: NA; J: TRBJ2-1; V: TRBV29-1; size: few
CDR3: CASSSHYGYTF; DNA: TGTGCCAGCAGTTCTCACTATGGCTACACCTTC; D: NA; J: TRBJ1-2; V: TRBV28; size: few
CDR3: CASSSTGRAIQYF; DNA: TGTGCCAGCAGTTCCACCGGGAGGGCCATTCAGTACTTC; D: TRBD2; J: TRBJ2-4; V: TRBV28; size: NA